The following is a T cell receptor beta chain sequence with its context. This entry belongs to a study of blood T cell repertoires in COVID-19. In the study overall: Researchers got acute and convalescent COVID-19 samples from the United States, Italy and Spain. From T cells, B-cell-depleted T cells, or PBMCs came the material, which was cDNA or gDNA.

J gave up 6 bases and V 5 bases, and 7 bases lay outside the gene matches. Germline V CDR1 and CDR2: ENHRY, SYGVKD. This CDR3 comprises 13 residues. In the original workflow: Estimation of nucleated cell counts was performed using reference gene primer amplification. The protocol was immunoSEQ multiplex PCR, while the TCRdb copy is restricted to in-frame clones and leaves out a portion. V and J calls plus clone size are reproduced from that table; the DNA served to infer D and trimming. This sample has tens of thousands of clones, with about 91% found just once. This TCR was recovered from a man aged 50 to 59 with acute or convalescent COVID-19. This chain links TRBV10-3 with TRBJ2-7, with 7 bases that match TRBD1. Sequenced: peripheral blood. The CDR3 DNA reads TGTGCCATCAGTCTGGGGACAGAGGGCGAGCAGTACTTC. Its protein is CAISLGTEGEQYF.